The 18 T cell receptor beta chains given below trace back to one sample, sequenced in a study of Ad26.COV2.S vaccination and SARS-CoV-2 variants. Indicated treatment: approximately 18 received Ad26.COV2.S at low or high dose, single or two shots; 5 received placebo; per-sample allocation not given. Samples came from day 63 after the first vaccine or placebo injection. Assay: immunoSEQ multiplex PCR; the TCRdb copy retains only in-frame clones and omits some. The table includes about 350,000 clones, about 89% detected once. Material: peripheral blood, obtained in a trial of Ad26.COV2.S vaccine versus placebo. The source of these receptors is a person aged 18-60 years who received the Ad26.COV2.S COVID-19 vaccine or a placebo.

The V and J genes are TRBV4-1 and TRBJ1-4; TRBD1 matches 8 bases. Germline CDR1 reads MGHRA; CDR2 reads YSYEKL. The CDR3 is made up of 17 amino acids. V trimming: 3 bases; J trimming: 1 base; junction bases outside the gene matches: 7. CDR3 protein: CASSQVRDRITNEKLFF. The CDR3 DNA sequence: TGCGCCAGCAGCCAGGTCCGGGACAGGATAACTAATGAAAAACTGTTTTTT.

The count of this clone is one. The V and J genes are TRBV4-1 and TRBJ2-5; 7 bases agree with TRBD1. This CDR3 contains 14 residues. Germline CDR1 reads MGHRA; CDR2 reads YSYEKL. The V gene end was trimmed by 3 bases and the J gene end by 5 bases; junction bases not matched to a gene: 6. CDR3 sequence: CASSQTGRDETQYF. CDR3 coding DNA: TGCGCCAGCAGCCAGACAGGGAGAGACGAGACCCAGTACTTC.

The chain is built from TRBV11-2 and TRBJ2-7, with D possibly being TRBD1 or TRBD2 (5 bases each). This CDR3 region has 14 residues. Germline CDR1 SGHAT, CDR2 FQNNGV. Deletions cut 4 bases from V and 6 bases from J, with 16 bases between. The CDR3 loop reads CASSWAGRDLEQYF. The CDR3 DNA is TGTGCCAGCAGCTGGGCAGGAAGGGACCTCGAGCAGTACTTC. Filled out from reference TRBV11-2 and TRBJ2-7, the complete variable domain reads EAGVAQSPRYKIIEKRQSVAFWCNPISGHATLYWYQQILGQGPKLLIQFQNNGVVDDSQLPKDRFSAERLKGVDSTLKIQPAKLEDSAVYLCASSWAGRDLEQYFGPGTRLTVT.

The chain is built from TRBV5-6 and TRBJ1-1, with TRBD1 as a possible D gene (6 bases). This CDR3 is 14 amino acids long. Between the trimmed V and J ends, which lost 2 bases and 4 bases, there was a span of 12 bases. Germline V lookup: CDR1 SGHDT, CDR2 YYEEEE. The CDR3 DNA is TGTGCCAGCAGCTTATCGGGACACCCCACTGAAGCTTTCTTT. Translated: CASSLSGHPTEAFF.

V gene TRBV29-1 combines with J gene TRBJ2-1, with 9 bases matching TRBD1. V lost 2 bases to trimming and J lost 0 bases; unmatched junction nucleotides: 8. The germline V gene has CDR1 SQVTM and CDR2 ANQGSEA. This CDR3 has 17 residues. CDR3 in amino acids: CSVEFQDRGSSYNEQFF. The CDR3 DNA follows: TGCAGCGTTGAATTCCAAGACAGGGGGAGCTCCTACAATGAGCAGTTCTTC.

This clone has a handful of counts. V and J are TRBV5-1 and TRBJ2-2; D uncertain. The CDR3 contains 14 residues. CDR1 and CDR2 from the germline V gene are SGHRS and YFSETQ. The V end was cut by 3 bases, the J end by 7 bases, with 13 bases between. In DNA form, the CDR3 reads TGCGCCAGCAGCTCCAGGACGGGCGGCGGGGAGCTGTTTTTT. The encoded protein is CASSSRTGGGELFF.

The chain carries TRBV28 and TRBJ1-5; 10 bases match TRBD1. V lost 6 bases, J lost 6 bases, and 11 bases stayed unmatched. Germline V CDR1 and CDR2: MDHEN, SYDVKM. The CDR3 consists of 16 residues. The CDR3 protein is CASSSLGQGIGQPQHF. CDR3 nucleotide sequence: TGTGCCAGCAGCAGTCTGGGACAGGGGATAGGTCAGCCCCAGCATTTT. The whole variable domain, filled in from reference TRBV28 and TRBJ1-5, reads DVKVTQSSRYLVKRTGEKVFLECVQDMDHENMFWYRQDPGLGLRLIYFSYDVKMKEKGDIPEGYSVSREKKERFSLILESASTNQTSMYLCASSSLGQGIGQPQHFGDGTRLSIL.

CDR3 sequence: CASSVRGGSSGANVLTF. CDR3 sequence (DNA): TGCGCCAGCAGTGTTCGGGGGGGAAGCTCTGGGGCCAACGTCCTGACTTTC. The V and J genes are TRBV10-2 and TRBJ2-6; 8 positions match TRBD2. With 4 bases clipped from V and 0 bases from J, the junction kept 5 bases outside the gene matches. CDR1 and CDR2 from the germline V gene are WSHSY and SAAADI. This CDR3 has 17 residues.

This clone was observed once. The CDR3 spells CASSSRWGYQPQHF. For the CDR3, the DNA is TGTGCCAGCAGCTCGAGGTGGGGTTATCAGCCCCAGCATTTT. The chain joins TRBV5-5 to TRBJ1-5, with D unresolved. Trimming stripped 3 bases from V and 5 bases from J, with 12 bases between. In germline, CDR1 is SGHKS, CDR2 YYEKEE (reference sequence). The length of the CDR3 is 14 residues.

The chain recombines TRBV19 with TRBJ2-1; no clear D gene. Germline assignment: CDR1 LNHDA and CDR2 SQIVND (reference sequence). This CDR3 spans 14 amino acids. Trimming pared 4 bases from V and 0 bases from J, leaving 7 bases between. CDR3: CASSNLDSYNEQFF. The DNA for the CDR3 is TGTGCCAGTAGTAACTTGGACTCCTACAATGAGCAGTTCTTC.

The V call is TRBV29-1, the J call TRBJ2-7; TRBD2 is a possible D gene (5 bases). The CDR3 contains 13 residues. Germline values: CDR1 SQVTM, CDR2 ANQGSEA. V lost 6 bases, J lost 1 base, and 13 bases lay in between. The CDR3 DNA is TGCAGCGTCATCTCCGGGAATTCCTACGAGCAGTACTTC. It yields the protein CSVISGNSYEQYF.

The chain couples TRBV19 to TRBJ1-2; TRBD1 aligns across 7 bases. The CDR3 covers 13 residues. After removal of 5 bases from V and 8 bases from J, the junction contained 8 bases not matched to a gene. CDR1 is LNHDA and CDR2 is SQIVND in the germline V gene (reference sequence). The CDR3 DNA sequence: TGTGCCAGTAGTCCAACAGGGGTTGAAGGCTACACCTTC. It translates to CASSPTGVEGYTF.

This rearrangement joins TRBV9 to TRBJ1-6; no firm D call. V was cut by 0 bases and J by 6 bases, with 13 bases left in between. CDR3 length: 16 residues. Germline assignment: CDR1 SGDLS and CDR2 YYNGEE. The CDR3 region has the DNA TGTGCCAGCAGCGTAGGTTTAGGAGGCTCTAATTCACCCCTCCACTTT. Its translation: CASSVGLGGSNSPLHF.

The chain uses TRBV5-5 and TRBJ2-1; maybe TRBD2 (6 bases). The CDR3 is 15 residues long. V lost 4 bases and J 1 base, leaving 12 bases between the germline ends. Germline V gene lookup returns CDR1 SGHKS and CDR2 YYEKEE (reference sequence). CDR3 nucleotides: TGTGCCAGCAGCCGTGGCGGGGTTTCCTACAATGAGCAGTTCTTC. Translation: CASSRGGVSYNEQFF.

The V gene is TRBV7-9, the J gene TRBJ2-2; 10 bases align to TRBD1. The CDR3 is made up of 16 amino acids. V was pared by 5 bases and J by 5 bases, with 8 bases of the junction left unmatched. Germline CDR1 SEHNR, CDR2 FQNEAQ (reference sequence). CDR3 nucleotide sequence: TGTGCCAGCAGCCCAGGACAGGGGGATCATACCGGGGAGCTGTTTTTT. This translates into CASSPGQGDHTGELFF. Filled out from reference TRBV7-9 and TRBJ2-2, the complete variable domain reads DTGVSQNPRHKITKRGQNVTFRCDPISEHNRLYWYRQTLGQGPEFLTYFQNEAQLEKSRLLSDRFSAERPKGSFSTLEIQRTEQGDSAMYLCASSPGQGDHTGELFFGEGSRLTVL.

The rearrangement joins TRBV6-2 or TRBV6-3 to TRBJ2-7, with 8 bases lining up with TRBD1. This CDR3 is built from 15 residues. Germline CDR1 and CDR2: MNHEY and SVGEGT. The J segment lost 3 bases and the V segment lost 6 bases, leaving 10 bases of the junction unmatched. In nucleotides, the CDR3 is TGTGCCAGCAGCCCCGAGAGGGACAGGCACTACGAGCAGTACTTC. Translated, it gives CASSPERDRHYEQYF.

CDR3 loop: CASSRVGGDRGRHEQYF. The DNA for the CDR3 is TGTGCCAGCAGCCGTGTCGGTGGAGACAGGGGTAGGCACGAGCAGTACTTC. The rearrangement links TRBV5-5 to TRBJ2-7; 8 bases line up with TRBD1. The germline CDR1 and CDR2 sequences are SGHKS and YYEKEE (reference sequence). The CDR3 runs to 17 residues. J gave up 5 bases and V 4 bases, and 17 bases lay outside the gene matches. Together with reference TRBV5-5 and TRBJ2-7, the CDR3 gives the full variable domain: DAGVTQSPTHLIKTRGQQVTLRCSPISGHKSVSWYQQVLGQGPQFIFQYYEKEERGRGNFPDRFSARQFPNYSSELNVNALLLGDSALYLCASSRVGGDRGRHEQYFGPGTRLTVT.

V is TRBV11-3 and J is TRBJ2-5; D might be TRBD1 or TRBD2, each matching 5 bases. CDR3 length: 12 residues. Trimming removed 5 bases at V and 1 base at J, with 5 bases between. Germline CDR1 is SGHNT and CDR2 is YENEEA. CDR3 in DNA: TGTGCCAGCAGCGGGGGCCAAGAGACCCAGTACTTC. It codes for CASSGGQETQYF.